This TCR beta chain was retrieved from a study of low-dose radiotherapy and immunotherapy resistance in tumors. Study-wide context: Across 26 weeks, 13 Gy in total went to Cohort 2, delivered as 1 Gy per fraction every two weeks.

The sample's time point: after trial treatment. Treatment reported: LDRT plus nivolumab, ipilimumab, low-dose cyclophosphamide and aspirin (RACIN trial). The CDR3 contains 16 residues when both ends are counted. A constant-region primer paired with the V-primer adapter amplified TCRs over approximately 20 PCR cycles. TCRdb called the reads again in MiXCR, with one record for every CDR3 protein. The sample yields about 52,000 distinct CDR3 sequences, around a third seen once. Notes on this clonotype: The DNA is left out, because the CDR3 cannot be placed on it with certainty; the CDR3 is given as TCRdb lists it.

The sample in question was PBMCs, obtained after low-dose radiotherapy plus immunotherapy. The chain carries TRBV23-1 and TRBJ2-2; the table's D call TRBD1 went unverified against the DNA. TRBV23-1 is an open reading frame whose function is uncertain. The TCR was taken from a male donor with rectosigmoid adenocarcinoma. The CDR3 loop reads CASSDDSLQHRGAVFF.